The present entry profiles one TCR beta chain with its context. This entry is derived from a study of control samples from healthy donors and cancer patients. Produced via immunoSEQ multiplex PCR; TCRdb's table is partial and in-frame only. Seen here are 70,000 or so clones, around four fifths observed once, and the top ten hold about 3.1%. The V gene's germline CDR1 is SEHNR and CDR2 FQNEAQ (reference sequence). The CDR3 totals 15 residues. Losses at the gene ends were 5 bases for V and 1 base for J; bases not matched to a gene: 5. This TCR derives from a woman aged 45-65 years with lung cancer. Material: PBMCs. The rearrangement links TRBV7-9 to TRBJ1-5; 7 bases line up with TRBD1. The CDR3 loop reads CASSVGTESNQPQHF. Written as DNA, the CDR3 is TGTGCCAGCAGCGTGGGGACAGAAAGCAATCAGCCCCAGCATTTT.